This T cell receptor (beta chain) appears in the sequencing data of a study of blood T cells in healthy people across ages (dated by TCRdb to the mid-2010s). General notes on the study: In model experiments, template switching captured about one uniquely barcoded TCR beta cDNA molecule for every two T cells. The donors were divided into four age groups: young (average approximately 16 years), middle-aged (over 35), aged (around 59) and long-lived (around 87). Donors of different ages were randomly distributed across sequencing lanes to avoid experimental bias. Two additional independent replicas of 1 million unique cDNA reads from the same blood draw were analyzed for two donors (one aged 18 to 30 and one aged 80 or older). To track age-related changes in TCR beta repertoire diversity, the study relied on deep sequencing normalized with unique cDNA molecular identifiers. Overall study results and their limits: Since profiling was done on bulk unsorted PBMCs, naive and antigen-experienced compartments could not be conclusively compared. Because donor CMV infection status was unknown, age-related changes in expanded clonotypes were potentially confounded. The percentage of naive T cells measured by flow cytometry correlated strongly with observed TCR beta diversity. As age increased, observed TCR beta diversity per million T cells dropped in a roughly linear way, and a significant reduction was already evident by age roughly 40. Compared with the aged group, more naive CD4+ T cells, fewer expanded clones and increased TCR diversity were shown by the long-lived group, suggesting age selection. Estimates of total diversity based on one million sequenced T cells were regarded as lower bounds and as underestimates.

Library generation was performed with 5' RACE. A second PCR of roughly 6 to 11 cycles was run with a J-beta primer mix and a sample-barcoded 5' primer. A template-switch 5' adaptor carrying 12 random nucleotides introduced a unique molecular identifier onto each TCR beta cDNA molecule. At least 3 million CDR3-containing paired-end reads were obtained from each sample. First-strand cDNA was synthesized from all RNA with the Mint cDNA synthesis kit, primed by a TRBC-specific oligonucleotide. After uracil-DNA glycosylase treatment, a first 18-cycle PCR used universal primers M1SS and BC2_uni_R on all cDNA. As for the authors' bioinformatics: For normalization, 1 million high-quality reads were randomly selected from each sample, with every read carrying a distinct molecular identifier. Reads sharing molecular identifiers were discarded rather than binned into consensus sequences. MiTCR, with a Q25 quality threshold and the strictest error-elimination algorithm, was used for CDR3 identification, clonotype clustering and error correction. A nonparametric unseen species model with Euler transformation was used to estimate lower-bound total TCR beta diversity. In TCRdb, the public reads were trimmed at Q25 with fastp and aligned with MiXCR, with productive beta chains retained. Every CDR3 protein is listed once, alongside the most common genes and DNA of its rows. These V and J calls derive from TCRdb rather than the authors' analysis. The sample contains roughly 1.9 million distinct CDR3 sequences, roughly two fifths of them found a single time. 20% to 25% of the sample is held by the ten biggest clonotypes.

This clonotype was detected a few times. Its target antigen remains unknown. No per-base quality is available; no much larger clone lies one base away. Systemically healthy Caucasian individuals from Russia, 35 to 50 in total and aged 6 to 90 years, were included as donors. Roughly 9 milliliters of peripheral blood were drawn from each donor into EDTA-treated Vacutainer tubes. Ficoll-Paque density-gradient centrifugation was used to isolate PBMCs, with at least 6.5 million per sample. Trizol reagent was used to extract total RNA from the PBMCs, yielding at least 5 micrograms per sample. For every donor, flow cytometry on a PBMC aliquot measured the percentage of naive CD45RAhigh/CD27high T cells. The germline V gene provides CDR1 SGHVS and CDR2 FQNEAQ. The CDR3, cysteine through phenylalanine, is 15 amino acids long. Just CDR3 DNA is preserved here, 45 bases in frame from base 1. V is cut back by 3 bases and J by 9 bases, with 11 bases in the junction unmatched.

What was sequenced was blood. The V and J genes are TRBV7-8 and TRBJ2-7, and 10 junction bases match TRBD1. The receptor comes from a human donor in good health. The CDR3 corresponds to CASSLGGTGVFGQYF. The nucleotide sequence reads TGTGCCAGCAGCTTGGGCGGGACAGGGGTTTTTGGGCAGTACTTC.